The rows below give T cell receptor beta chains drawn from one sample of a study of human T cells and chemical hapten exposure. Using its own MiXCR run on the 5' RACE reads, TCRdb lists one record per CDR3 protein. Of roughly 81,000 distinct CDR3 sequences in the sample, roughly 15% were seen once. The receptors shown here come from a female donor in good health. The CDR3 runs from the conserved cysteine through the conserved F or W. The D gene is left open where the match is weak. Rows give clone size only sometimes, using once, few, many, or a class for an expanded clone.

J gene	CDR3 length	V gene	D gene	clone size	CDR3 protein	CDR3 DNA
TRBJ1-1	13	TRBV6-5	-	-	CASSYRGGGEAFF	TGTGCCAGCAGTTACCGAGGCGGGGGAGAAGCTTTCTTT
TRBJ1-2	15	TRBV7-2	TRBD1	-	CASSIRGQGLYGYTF	TGTGCCAGCAGCATTCGTGGACAGGGGCTTTATGGCTACACCTTC
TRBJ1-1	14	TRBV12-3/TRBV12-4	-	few	CASSLGRQNTEAFF	TGTGCCAGCAGTTTGGGACGGCAGAACACTGAAGCTTTCTTT
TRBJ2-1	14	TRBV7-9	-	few	CASSLLGRSNEQFF	TGTGCCAGCAGCTTACTCGGCAGAAGCAATGAGCAGTTCTTC
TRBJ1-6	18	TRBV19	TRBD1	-	CASSTRTGDDIRNSPLHF	TGTGCCAGTAGTACCCGGACAGGGGACGATATACGCAATTCACCCCTCCACTTT
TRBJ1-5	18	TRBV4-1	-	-	CASSQGRTRGDGNQPQHF	TGCGCCAGCAGCCAAGGGCGGACAAGGGGCGACGGCAATCAGCCCCAGCATTTT
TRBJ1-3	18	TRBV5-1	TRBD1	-	CASSLSPGTAFAGNTIYF	TGCGCCAGCAGCTTAAGTCCCGGGACAGCTTTTGCTGGAAACACCATATATTTT
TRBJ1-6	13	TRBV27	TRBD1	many	CASTTGVGSPLHF	TGTGCCAGCACAACAGGGGTCGGGTCACCCCTCCACTTT
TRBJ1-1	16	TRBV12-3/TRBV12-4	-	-	CASSLARSGNMSEAFF	TGTGCCAGCAGTTTAGCGCGGTCAGGGAACATGAGTGAAGCTTTCTTT
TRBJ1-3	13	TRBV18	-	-	CASSEGFGNTIYF	TGTGCCAGCTCAGAAGGGTTCGGAAACACCATATATTTT
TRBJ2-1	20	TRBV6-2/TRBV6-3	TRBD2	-	CASSYSRTSGGSSSYNEQFF	TGTGCCAGCAGTTACTCGCGGACTAGCGGGGGCTCTAGCTCCTACAATGAGCAGTTCTTC
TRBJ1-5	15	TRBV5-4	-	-	CASSLFRYSNQPQHF	TGTGCCAGCAGCTTGTTCCGGTATAGCAATCAGCCCCAGCATTTT
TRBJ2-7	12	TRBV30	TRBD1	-	CAWSGQGGTEYF	TGTGCCTGGAGCGGACAGGGGGGAACTGAGTACTTC
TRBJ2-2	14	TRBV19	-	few	CASNRARRAGELFF	TGTGCCAGTAATCGGGCGAGGCGGGCCGGGGAGCTGTTTTTT
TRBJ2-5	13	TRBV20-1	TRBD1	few	CSARGRNQETQYF	TGCAGTGCAAGGGGGCGGAACCAAGAGACCCAGTACTTC
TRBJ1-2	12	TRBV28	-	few	CAAHRAGGGYTF	TGTGCCGCCCACAGAGCGGGGGGTGGCTACACCTTC
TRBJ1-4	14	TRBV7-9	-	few	CASRAGTAMEKLFF	TGTGCCAGCAGGGCCGGGACCGCGATGGAAAAACTGTTTTTT
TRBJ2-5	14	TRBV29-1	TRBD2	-	CSAWGAGGQETQYF	TGCAGCGCCTGGGGAGCGGGGGGCCAAGAGACCCAGTACTTC
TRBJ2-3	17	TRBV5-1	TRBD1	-	CASSLELTGTGTDTQYF	TGCGCCAGCAGCTTGGAATTGACCGGGACAGGCACAGATACGCAGTATTTT
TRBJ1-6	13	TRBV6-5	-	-	CASSYFEGSPLHF	TGTGCCAGCAGTTACTTCGAGGGTTCACCCCTCCACTTT
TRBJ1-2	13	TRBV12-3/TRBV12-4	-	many	CASTEGHSYGYTF	TGTGCCAGCACCGAGGGACACTCCTATGGCTACACCTTC
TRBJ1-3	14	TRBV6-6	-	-	CASNVPTGGNTIYF	TGTGCCAGCAACGTCCCCACAGGTGGAAACACCATATATTTT
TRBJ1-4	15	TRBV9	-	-	CASSYSGRSNEKLFF	TGTGCCAGCAGCTACAGTGGCCGCTCGAATGAAAAACTGTTTTTT
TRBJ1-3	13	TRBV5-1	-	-	CASSRENGNTIYF	TGCGCCAGCAGCAGGGAGAACGGAAACACCATATATTTT
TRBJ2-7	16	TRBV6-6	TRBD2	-	CASSYSTSGGAGEQYF	TGTGCCAGCAGTTACTCGACTAGCGGGGGGGCAGGAGAGCAGTACTTC
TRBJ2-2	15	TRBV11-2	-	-	CASSLDPSALGELFF	TGTGCCAGCAGCTTAGACCCCTCAGCTCTCGGGGAGCTGTTTTTT
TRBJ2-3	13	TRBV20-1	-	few	CSVRRRGTDTQYF	TGCAGTGTAAGACGGCGCGGCACAGATACGCAGTATTTT